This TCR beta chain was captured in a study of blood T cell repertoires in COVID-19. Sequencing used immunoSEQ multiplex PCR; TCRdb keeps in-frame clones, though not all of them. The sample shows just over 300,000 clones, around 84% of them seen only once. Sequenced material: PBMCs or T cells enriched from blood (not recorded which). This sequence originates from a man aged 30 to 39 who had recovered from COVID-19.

CDR3 sequence (DNA): TGTGCCAGCAGCCCATCCCTAGGTTTTGAAGGTACGCAGTATTTT. This encodes CASSPSLGFEGTQYF. The chain uses TRBV7-9 and TRBJ2-3; D remains unclear. The CDR3 runs 15 residues. CDR1 and CDR2 (germline): SEHNR, FQNEAQ (reference sequence). Between the trimmed V and J ends, which lost 5 bases and 8 bases, there was a span of 20 bases.